This T cell receptor beta chain was recorded in a study of OX40 agonist ivuxolimab in advanced cancers. This CDR3 is 11 amino acids long. The V and J ends lost 9 bases and 3 bases respectively, with 9 bases between them. The V gene's germline CDR1 is MNHNS and CDR2 SASEGT. Libraries were prepared by immunoSEQ multiplex PCR; TCRdb keeps only in-frame clonotypes and omits some of them. The sample lists about 64,000 clones, approximately 88% occurring once. The chain joins TRBV6-1 to TRBJ2-7; D is unresolved. The sequence was collected from an adult with an advanced solid tumor such as melanoma, head and neck, liver or kidney cancer. The material sequenced was CD4+ or CD8+ T cells sorted from blood, taken in a trial of the OX40 agonist ivuxolimab. The CDR3 DNA reads TGTGCCAGTCGAGAGCGCTACGAGCAGTACTTC. Its translation is CASRERYEQYF.